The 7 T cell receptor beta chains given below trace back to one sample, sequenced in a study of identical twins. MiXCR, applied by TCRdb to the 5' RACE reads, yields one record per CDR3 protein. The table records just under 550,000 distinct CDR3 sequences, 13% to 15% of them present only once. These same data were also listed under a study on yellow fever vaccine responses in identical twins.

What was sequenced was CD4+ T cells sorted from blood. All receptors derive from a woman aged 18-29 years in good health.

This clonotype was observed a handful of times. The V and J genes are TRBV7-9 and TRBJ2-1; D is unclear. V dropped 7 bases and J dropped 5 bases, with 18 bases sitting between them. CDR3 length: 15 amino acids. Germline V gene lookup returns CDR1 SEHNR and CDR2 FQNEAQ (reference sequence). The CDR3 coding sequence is TGTGCCAGCACCCCGTGGTCGGTGGGCGACAATGAGCAGTTCTTC. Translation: CASTPWSVGDNEQFF.

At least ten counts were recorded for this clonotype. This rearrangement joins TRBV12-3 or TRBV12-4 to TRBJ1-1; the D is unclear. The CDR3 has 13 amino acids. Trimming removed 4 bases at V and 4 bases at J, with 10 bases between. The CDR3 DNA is TGTGCCAGCAGTTCGGGCGAGGTCACTGAAGCTTTCTTT. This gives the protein CASSSGEVTEAFF.

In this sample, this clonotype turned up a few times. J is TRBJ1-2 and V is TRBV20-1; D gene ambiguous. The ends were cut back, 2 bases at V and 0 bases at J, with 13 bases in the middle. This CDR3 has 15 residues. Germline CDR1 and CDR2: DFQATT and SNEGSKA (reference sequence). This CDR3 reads CSARSTVKANYGYTF. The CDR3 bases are TGCAGTGCTAGATCAACAGTAAAAGCTAACTATGGCTACACCTTC.

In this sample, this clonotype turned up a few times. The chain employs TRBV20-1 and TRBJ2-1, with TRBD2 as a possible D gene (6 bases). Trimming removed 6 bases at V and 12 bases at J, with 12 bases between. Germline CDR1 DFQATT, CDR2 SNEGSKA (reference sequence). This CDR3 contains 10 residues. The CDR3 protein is CSARLGRQFF. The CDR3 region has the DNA TGCAGTGCCAGACTAGGTCGGCAGTTCTTC.

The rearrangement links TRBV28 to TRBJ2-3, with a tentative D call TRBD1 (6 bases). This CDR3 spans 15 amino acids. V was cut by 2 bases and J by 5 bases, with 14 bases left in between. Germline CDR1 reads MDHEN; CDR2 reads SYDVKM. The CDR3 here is CASSLRSGAVDTQYF. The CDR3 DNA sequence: TGTGCCAGCAGTTTAAGGTCAGGGGCCGTAGATACGCAGTATTTT. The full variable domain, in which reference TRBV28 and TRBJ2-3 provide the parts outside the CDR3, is DVKVTQSSRYLVKRTGEKVFLECVQDMDHENMFWYRQDPGLGLRLIYFSYDVKMKEKGDIPEGYSVSREKKERFSLILESASTNQTSMYLCASSLRSGAVDTQYFGPGTRLTVL.

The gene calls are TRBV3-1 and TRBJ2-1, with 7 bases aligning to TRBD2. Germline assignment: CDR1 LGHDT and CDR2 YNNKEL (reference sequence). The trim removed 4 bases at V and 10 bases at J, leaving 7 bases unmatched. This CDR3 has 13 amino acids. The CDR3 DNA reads TGTGCCAGCAGCCGAATTGGACTAGTCGAGCAGTTCTTC. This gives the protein CASSRIGLVEQFF.

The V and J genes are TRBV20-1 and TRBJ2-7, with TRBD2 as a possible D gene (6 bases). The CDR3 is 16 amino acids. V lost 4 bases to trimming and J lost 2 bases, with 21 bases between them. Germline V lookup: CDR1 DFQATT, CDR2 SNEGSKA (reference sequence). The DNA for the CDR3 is TGCAGTGCTACGAAACGGGCGGCGGGGCCACCCTACGAGCAGTACTTC. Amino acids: CSATKRAAGPPYEQYF.